Shown below are 9 T cell receptor beta chains from a single sample sequenced in a study of blood T cell repertoires in COVID-19. Libraries were prepared by immunoSEQ multiplex PCR; TCRdb keeps only in-frame clonotypes and omits some of them. This table has around 200,000 clones, more than 80% appearing once. Sequenced input: PBMCs or T cells enriched from blood (not recorded which). The receptors originated from a man between 40 and 49 years old who had recovered from COVID-19.

This clone has just one count. The chain links TRBV4-1 to TRBJ1-5, with D maybe TRBD1 (5 bases). Germline CDR1 reads MGHRA; CDR2 reads YSYEKL. The CDR3 covers 15 residues. V was trimmed by 4 bases and J by 3 bases, leaving 13 bases between them. CDR3 DNA: TGCGCCAGCAGCCCACAGTGGGGCAACAATCAGCCCCAGCATTTT. This sequence encodes CASSPQWGNNQPQHF.

The chain links TRBV5-6 to TRBJ1-3; no clear D. The germline CDR1 and CDR2 sequences are SGHDT and YYEEEE. The V gene lost 2 bases and the J gene lost 3 bases, with 6 bases spanning the gap. CDR3 length equals 13 residues. The DNA for the CDR3 is TGTGCCAGCAGCTTTTACGGTGGAAACACCATATATTTT. Translation gives CASSFYGGNTIYF.

In regard to this clone: At one end the junction does not follow the germline gene, possibly because of a read error. The rearrangement uses TRBV15 and TRBJ1-1, with 8 bases matching TRBD1. The CDR3 spans 14 residues. CDR1 is LNHNV, CDR2 YYDKDF, per germline (reference sequence). The CDR3 nucleotides read TGTGCCACCAGTAGAGACAGGGGAAACACTGAAGCTTTCTTT. Translation gives CATSRDRGNTEAFF.

The CDR3 nucleotides read TGTGCCAGCTCACCATGGGGGGAGAACACTGAAGCTTTCTTT. Residues: CASSPWGENTEAFF. J is TRBJ1-1 and V is TRBV18; D is possibly TRBD1 (5 bases). The length of the CDR3 is 14 residues. The germline V gene encodes CDR1 KGHSH and CDR2 LQKENI. The V gene lost 2 bases and the J gene lost 1 base, with 8 bases spanning the gap.

This sequence joins TRBV29-1 and TRBJ1-3; 7 bases align to TRBD1. The germline V gene has CDR1 SQVTM and CDR2 ANQGSEA. V lost 7 bases and J lost 2; bases outside the gene matches: 5. This CDR3 is built from 13 residues. The CDR3 DNA follows: TGCAGCGCTTACCAGGGGGCTGGAAACACCATATATTTT. Protein: CSAYQGAGNTIYF. The entire variable domain, with the rest obtained from reference TRBV29-1 and TRBJ1-3, is as follows: SAVISQKPSRDICQRGTSLTIQCQVDSQVTMMFWYRQQPGQSLTLIATANQGSEATYESGFVIDKFPISRPNLTFSTLTVSNMSPEDSSIYLCSAYQGAGNTIYFGEGSWLTVV.

V usage is TRBV2 and J usage is TRBJ1-5, with 8 bases aligning to TRBD1. The ends lost 5 bases at V and 2 bases at J; junction bases unmatched: 11. The CDR3 length is 17 residues. Germline V gene sequence: CDR1 SNHLY, CDR2 FYNNEI. The CDR3 DNA reads TGTGCCAGCAGTTCCGACCTTCAGGGGGCAGGCAATCAGCCCCAGCATTTT. This encodes CASSSDLQGAGNQPQHF.

The chain combines TRBV30 with TRBJ1-5, with 9 bases that match TRBD1. The trim removed 1 base at V and 3 bases at J, leaving 1 base unmatched. Germline V gene sequence: CDR1 GTSNPN, CDR2 SVGIG (reference sequence). The CDR3 contains 14 residues. CDR3 in DNA: TGTGCCTGGAGTGGGGACAGGGTCAATCAGCCCCAGCATTTT. Translation gives CAWSGDRVNQPQHF.

J is TRBJ1-5 and V is TRBV16; D possibly corresponds to TRBD1 (6 bases). The CDR3 is made up of 15 amino acids. From germline, CDR1 is KGHSY and CDR2 FQNENV. V was shortened by 0 bases and J by 5 bases, with 11 bases between the two germline ends. The DNA for the CDR3 is TGTGCCAGCAGCCAATCTAGCAGGGGATATCAGCCCCAGCATTTT. Protein: CASSQSSRGYQPQHF.

The chain couples TRBV2 to TRBJ1-5; D not certain. The V gene's germline CDR1 is SNHLY and CDR2 FYNNEI. Trimming stripped 2 bases from V and 0 bases from J, with 8 bases between. This CDR3 has 15 amino acids. CDR3 DNA: TGTGCCAGCAGTGAATCGACAACTAGCAATCAGCCCCAGCATTTT. Translating it yields CASSESTTSNQPQHF. Variable domain in full (rest from reference TRBV2 and TRBJ1-5): EPEVTQTPSHQVTQMGQEVILRCVPISNHLYFYWYRQILGQKVEFLVSFYNNEISEKSEIFDDQFSVERPDGSNFTLKIRSTKLEDSAMYFCASSESTTSNQPQHFGDGTRLSIL.